One TCR beta chain is described in this entry. CDR1 and CDR2 (germline): SNHLY, FYNNEI. The V gene lost 8 bases and the J gene lost 5 bases, with 13 bases spanning the gap. The CDR3 is made up of 13 amino acids. This sample stems from a study of shared T cell receptors in the human thymus. Sequencing used immunoSEQ multiplex PCR; TCRdb keeps in-frame clones, though not all of them. The repertoire holds approximately 490,000 clones, with around 78% as singletons. This sample was shared with a second study, whose subject was human thymus T cells. That work adds: The source of the thymus tissue was resections taken during corrective heart surgery.

The TCR was taken from a boy under three years old with a congenital heart defect. Sequencing used thymocytes. The J gene is TRBJ2-1, the V gene TRBV2, with a possible D match to TRBD2 (6 bases). The CDR3 DNA follows: TGTGCCAGCGGGGGGTTCAGAAACAATGAGCAGTTCTTC. It translates to CASGGFRNNEQFF.